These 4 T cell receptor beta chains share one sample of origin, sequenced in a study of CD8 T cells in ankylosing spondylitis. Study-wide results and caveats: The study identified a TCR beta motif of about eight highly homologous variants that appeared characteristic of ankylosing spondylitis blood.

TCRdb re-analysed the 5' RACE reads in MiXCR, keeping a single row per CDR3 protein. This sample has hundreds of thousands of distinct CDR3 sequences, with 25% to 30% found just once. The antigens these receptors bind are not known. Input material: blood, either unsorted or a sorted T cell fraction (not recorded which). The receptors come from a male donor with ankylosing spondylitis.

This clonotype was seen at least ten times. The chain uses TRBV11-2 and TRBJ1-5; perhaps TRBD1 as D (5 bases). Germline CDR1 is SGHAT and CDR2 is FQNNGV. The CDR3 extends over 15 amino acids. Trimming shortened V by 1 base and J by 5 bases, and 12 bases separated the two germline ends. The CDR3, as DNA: TGTGCCAGCAGCTTAGTGACAGCTGCCGATCAGCCCCAGCATTTT. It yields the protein CASSLVTAADQPQHF.

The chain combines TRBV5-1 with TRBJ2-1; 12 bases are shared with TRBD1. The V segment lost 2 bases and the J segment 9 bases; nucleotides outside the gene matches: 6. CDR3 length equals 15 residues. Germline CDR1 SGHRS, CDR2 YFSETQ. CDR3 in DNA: TGCGCCAGCAGCTTTTCTGGGACAGGGGGCAGTGAGCAGTTCTTC. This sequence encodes CASSFSGTGGSEQFF.

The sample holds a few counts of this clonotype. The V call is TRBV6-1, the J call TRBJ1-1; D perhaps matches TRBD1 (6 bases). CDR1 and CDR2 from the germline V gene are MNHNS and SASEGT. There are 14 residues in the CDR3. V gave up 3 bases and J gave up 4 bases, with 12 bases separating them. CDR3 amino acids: CASSEIRGGTEAFF. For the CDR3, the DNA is TGTGCCAGCAGTGAGATCAGGGGCGGCACTGAAGCTTTCTTT.

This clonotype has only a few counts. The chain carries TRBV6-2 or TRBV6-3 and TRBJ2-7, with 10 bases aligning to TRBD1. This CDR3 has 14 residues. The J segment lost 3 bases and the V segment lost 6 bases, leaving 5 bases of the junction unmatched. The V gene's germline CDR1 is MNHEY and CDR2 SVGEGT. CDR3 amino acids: CASSPWTGGYEQYF. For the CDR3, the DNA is TGTGCCAGCAGCCCATGGACAGGGGGCTACGAGCAGTACTTC.